The source of this TCR beta chain is a study of human T cells and chemical hapten exposure. TCRdb called the RACE reads again in MiXCR, with one record for every CDR3 protein. The sample shows some 170,000 distinct CDR3 sequences, 28% of them seen only once. CDR1 and CDR2 (germline): SGHKS, YYEKEE (reference sequence). This CDR3 region has 13 residues. Trimming stripped 4 bases from V and 4 bases from J, with 9 bases between. This clonotype has a count of ten or more. Time point in this sample: patch test 3, about 24 weeks after DPC sensitization. Treatment denoted: therapeutic diphenylcyclopropenone sensitization with weekly scalp DPC.

The receptor comes from a woman aged 18-29 years with alopecia areata. Some clones in this sample may be carry-over from other donors' samples. The chain couples TRBV5-5 to TRBJ1-5; D uncertain. The specimen was whole blood, collected in connection with sensitization to the hapten diphenylcyclopropenone (DPC). The CDR3 coding sequence is TGTGCCAGCAGCCTGCCGGGAAATCAGCCCCAGCATTTT. Amino acid sequence: CASSLPGNQPQHF.